The rows below give T cell receptor beta chains drawn from one sample of a study of T cells in localized non-small cell lung cancer. Profiling relied on immunoSEQ multiplex PCR, and the TCRdb table lists in-frame clones only, not all of them. The data contain roughly 6,700 clones, more than 35% of them singletons. The sequencing used lung tumor tissue, collected before any cancer treatment. The receptors here all came from a man between 40 and 70 years old with stage III lung adenocarcinoma. Both conserved end residues are part of each CDR3. D genes are given only for firm matches. Clone size appears in some rows only: once, few, many, or a class for an expanded clone.

d_call: .
clone_size: .
v_call: TRBV19
j_call: TRBJ1-1
cdr3_nt: TGTGCCAGTAGTATCAGGGGAGGGGCCATGAACACTGAAGCTTTCTTT
cdr3_aa: CASSIRGGAMNTEAFF

d_call: .
clone_size: .
v_call: TRBV30
j_call: TRBJ2-1
cdr3_nt: TGTGCCTGGAACTCGGACAGTAACAATGAGCAGTTCTTC
cdr3_aa: CAWNSDSNNEQFF

d_call: TRBD1
clone_size: .
v_call: TRBV14
j_call: TRBJ1-1
cdr3_nt: TGTGCCAGCAGCGGACAGGGAACCCGAAACACTGAAGCTTTCTTT
cdr3_aa: CASSGQGTRNTEAFF

d_call: .
clone_size: .
v_call: TRBV6-8
j_call: TRBJ1-5
cdr3_nt: TGTGCCAGCACCCAAACGGGGACTCAGCCCCAGCATTTT
cdr3_aa: CASTQTGTQPQHF

d_call: .
clone_size: .
v_call: TRBV19
j_call: TRBJ1-5
cdr3_nt: TGTGCCAGTAGTATATCAGCGTATAGCAATCAGCCCCAGCATTTT
cdr3_aa: CASSISAYSNQPQHF

d_call: .
clone_size: few
v_call: TRBV19
j_call: TRBJ2-3
cdr3_nt: TGTGCCAGTAGTTTTAGGATCACAGATACGCAGTATTTT
cdr3_aa: CASSFRITDTQYF

d_call: .
clone_size: few
v_call: TRBV29-1
j_call: TRBJ1-2
cdr3_nt: TGCAGCGTTGAAGATCTGTCTGGAGGCTACACCTTC
cdr3_aa: CSVEDLSGGYTF

d_call: .
clone_size: .
v_call: TRBV14
j_call: TRBJ1-4
cdr3_nt: TGTGCCAGCAGCCCGCGGACAGATGAAAAACTGTTTTTT
cdr3_aa: CASSPRTDEKLFF

d_call: .
clone_size: .
v_call: TRBV29-1
j_call: TRBJ1-1
cdr3_nt: TGCAGCGTCTCCCTTACTCAGAACACTGAAGCTTTCTTT
cdr3_aa: CSVSLTQNTEAFF

d_call: .
clone_size: .
v_call: TRBV29-1
j_call: TRBJ2-2
cdr3_nt: TGCAGCGCCAGGACACAATCGAACACCGGGGAGCTGTTTTTT
cdr3_aa: CSARTQSNTGELFF

d_call: TRBD2
clone_size: few
v_call: TRBV6-1
j_call: TRBJ2-7
cdr3_nt: TGTGCCAGCAGTGAAGGACTAGCGGGAGGACTGAACTACGAGCAGTACTTC
cdr3_aa: CASSEGLAGGLNYEQYF

d_call: .
clone_size: medium-sized
v_call: TRBV6-7
j_call: TRBJ2-3
cdr3_nt: TGTGCCAGCAGTACCCGATGGACAGCCGGAAACACAGATACGCAGTATTTT
cdr3_aa: CASSTRWTAGNTDTQYF

d_call: .
clone_size: few
v_call: TRBV5-1
j_call: TRBJ1-2
cdr3_nt: TGCGCCAGCAGCCAAGAAAGGTGGGGCGGGTATGGCTACACCTTC
cdr3_aa: CASSQERWGGYGYTF

d_call: .
clone_size: few
v_call: TRBV11-3
j_call: TRBJ1-2
cdr3_nt: TGTGCCAGCAGCCCAAGAGGGATTAGAAGTGGCTACACCTTC
cdr3_aa: CASSPRGIRSGYTF

d_call: .
clone_size: few
v_call: TRBV7-6
j_call: TRBJ1-1
cdr3_nt: TGTGCCAGCAGCTTGGCTCGGACGCGGACGAGAGACACTGAAGCTTTCTTT
cdr3_aa: CASSLARTRTRDTEAFF

d_call: TRBD2
clone_size: medium-sized
v_call: TRBV6-8
j_call: TRBJ2-3
cdr3_nt: TGTGCCAGCTTCGACGGGGGGGCCACAGATACGCAGTATTTT
cdr3_aa: CASFDGGATDTQYF

d_call: .
clone_size: .
v_call: TRBV7-7
j_call: TRBJ1-1
cdr3_nt: TGTGCCAGCAGCCCTGGACAGTTTAACACTGAAGCTTTCTTT
cdr3_aa: CASSPGQFNTEAFF

d_call: TRBD1
clone_size: .
v_call: TRBV4-1
j_call: TRBJ1-5
cdr3_nt: TGCGCCAGCAGCCAAGGTGACAGGGGGCTTCGTCAGCCCCAGCATTTT
cdr3_aa: CASSQGDRGLRQPQHF

d_call: .
clone_size: .
v_call: TRBV18
j_call: TRBJ1-6
cdr3_nt: TGTGCCAGCTCACCACCGGGTCGAGCACAGTATAATTCACCCCTCCACTTT
cdr3_aa: CASSPPGRAQYNSPLHF

d_call: .
clone_size: few
v_call: TRBV10-3
j_call: TRBJ2-7
cdr3_nt: TGTGCCAGCTTAGTCCGGGACGGGGATTCGAGGTACGAGCAGTACTTC
cdr3_aa: CASLVRDGDSRYEQYF

d_call: .
clone_size: .
v_call: TRBV9
j_call: TRBJ1-3
cdr3_nt: TGTGCCAGCAGCGTAGACCCGACAGATCCAAACACCATATATTTT
cdr3_aa: CASSVDPTDPNTIYF

d_call: TRBD2
clone_size: .
v_call: TRBV14
j_call: TRBJ2-1
cdr3_nt: TGTGCCAGCAGTCATACTAGCGGGGCCTACAATGAGCAGTTCTTC
cdr3_aa: CASSHTSGAYNEQFF

d_call: .
clone_size: .
v_call: TRBV19
j_call: TRBJ1-2
cdr3_nt: TGTGCCAGTAGTAACAGGCGAGAAAACTATGGCTACACCTTC
cdr3_aa: CASSNRRENYGYTF

d_call: .
clone_size: few
v_call: TRBV11-3
j_call: TRBJ1-4
cdr3_nt: TGTGCCAGCAGCGGGGAAAGTTGGAATGAAAAACTGTTTTTT
cdr3_aa: CASSGESWNEKLFF

d_call: .
clone_size: few
v_call: TRBV11-3
j_call: TRBJ2-1
cdr3_nt: TGTGCCAGCAGGTCGGGACGGGGGAGAGGGGACAATGAGCAGTTCTTC
cdr3_aa: CASRSGRGRGDNEQFF

d_call: TRBD1
clone_size: .
v_call: TRBV28
j_call: TRBJ2-7
cdr3_nt: TGTGCCAGCAGTTTTCCCGGGACAGGCGACGAGCAGTACTTC
cdr3_aa: CASSFPGTGDEQYF

d_call: TRBD1
clone_size: .
v_call: TRBV5-1
j_call: TRBJ1-1
cdr3_nt: TGCGCCAGCAGCCCCTTAACAGGGGTCACTGAAGCTTTCTTT
cdr3_aa: CASSPLTGVTEAFF

d_call: .
clone_size: medium-sized
v_call: TRBV6-8
j_call: TRBJ1-1
cdr3_nt: TGTGCCAGCAGCGAAGGGTCGGCAGGGTCGAACACTGAAGCTTTCTTT
cdr3_aa: CASSEGSAGSNTEAFF

d_call: .
clone_size: .
v_call: TRBV19
j_call: TRBJ2-1
cdr3_nt: TGTGCCAGTAGTATAGCCGGGGGTGCCTACAATGAGCAGTTCTTC
cdr3_aa: CASSIAGGAYNEQFF

d_call: TRBD2
clone_size: .
v_call: TRBV19
j_call: TRBJ2-1
cdr3_nt: TGTGCCAGTAGAGGACTAGCGGGAGGTGAGCAGTTCTTC
cdr3_aa: CASRGLAGGEQFF

d_call: TRBD1
clone_size: medium-sized
v_call: TRBV6-8
j_call: TRBJ1-6
cdr3_nt: TGTGCCAGCAGTGCTGGGGACAGGGTAACTTCACCCCTCCACTTT
cdr3_aa: CASSAGDRVTSPLHF

d_call: .
clone_size: large
v_call: TRBV6-8
j_call: TRBJ2-5
cdr3_nt: TGTGCCAGTTCTACAGGGTTTCAAGAGACCCAGTACTTC
cdr3_aa: CASSTGFQETQYF

d_call: .
clone_size: .
v_call: TRBV10-2
j_call: TRBJ2-2
cdr3_nt: TGCGCCAGCAGGGAGGGGGCCACCACCGGGGAGCTGTTTTTT
cdr3_aa: CASREGATTGELFF

d_call: .
clone_size: few
v_call: TRBV15
j_call: TRBJ2-7
cdr3_nt: TGTGCCACCAGCAGAGAAGGGTTCCTAGACGAGCAGTACTTC
cdr3_aa: CATSREGFLDEQYF

d_call: .
clone_size: .
v_call: TRBV15
j_call: TRBJ2-5
cdr3_nt: TGTGCCACCAGCAGAGATTCCCGGGTTCGGGGATTGGAAGAGACCCAGTACTTC
cdr3_aa: CATSRDSRVRGLEETQYF

d_call: .
clone_size: medium-sized
v_call: TRBV11-3
j_call: TRBJ1-1
cdr3_nt: TGTGCCAGCAGCCCAAGGACAGTCAACACTGAAGCTTTCTTT
cdr3_aa: CASSPRTVNTEAFF

d_call: .
clone_size: .
v_call: TRBV1
j_call: TRBJ1-2
cdr3_nt: TGCGCCAGCAGCCAAGATAGCAGGGGGGGGAACTATGGCTACACCTTC
cdr3_aa: CASSQDSRGGNYGYTF